There are many counts of the clone carrying this T cell receptor (beta chain). The entry originates in a study of neurological immune-mediated disorders. This CDR3 is 13 amino acids long. CDR1 and CDR2 (germline): ENHRY, SYGVKD. J lost 3 bases, V lost 6 bases, and 1 base had no gene match. A single record per CDR3 protein comes from TCRdb applying MiXCR to the 5' RACE reads. This sample has about 27,000 distinct CDR3 sequences, with 3% to 3.5% found just once. The chain uses TRBV10-3 and TRBJ2-2; 7 positions match TRBD2. The sequence derives from a woman aged 25 to 45 with multiple sclerosis. Sequencing was done on a sample of PBMCs. This chain's CDR3 is CAIRAGDTGELFF. CDR3 bases: TGTGCCATCAGGGCGGGAGACACCGGGGAGCTGTTTTTT.